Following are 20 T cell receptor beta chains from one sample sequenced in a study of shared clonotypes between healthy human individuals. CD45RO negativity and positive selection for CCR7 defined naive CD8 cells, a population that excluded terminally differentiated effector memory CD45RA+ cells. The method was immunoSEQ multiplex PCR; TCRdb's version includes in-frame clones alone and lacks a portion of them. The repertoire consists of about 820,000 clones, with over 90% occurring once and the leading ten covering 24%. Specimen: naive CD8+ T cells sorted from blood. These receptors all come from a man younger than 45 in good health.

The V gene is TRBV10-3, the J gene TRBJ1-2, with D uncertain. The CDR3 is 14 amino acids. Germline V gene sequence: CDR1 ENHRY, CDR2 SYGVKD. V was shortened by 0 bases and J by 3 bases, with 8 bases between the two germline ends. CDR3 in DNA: TGTGCCATCAGTGAGTCCTGGGAGGACTATGGCTACACCTTC. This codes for CAISESWEDYGYTF.

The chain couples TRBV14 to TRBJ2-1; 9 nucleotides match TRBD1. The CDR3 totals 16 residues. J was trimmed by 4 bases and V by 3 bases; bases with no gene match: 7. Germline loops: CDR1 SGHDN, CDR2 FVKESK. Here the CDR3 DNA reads TGTGCCAGCAGCCATAAATTGGGACAGGGATACAATGAGCAGTTCTTC. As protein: CASSHKLGQGYNEQFF.

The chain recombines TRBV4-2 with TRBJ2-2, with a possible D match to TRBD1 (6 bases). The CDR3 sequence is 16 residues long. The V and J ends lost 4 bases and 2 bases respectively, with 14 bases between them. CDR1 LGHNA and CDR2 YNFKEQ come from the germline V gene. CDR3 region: CASSPRWDINTGELFF. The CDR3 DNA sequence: TGTGCCAGCAGCCCTCGATGGGACATAAACACCGGGGAGCTGTTTTTT.

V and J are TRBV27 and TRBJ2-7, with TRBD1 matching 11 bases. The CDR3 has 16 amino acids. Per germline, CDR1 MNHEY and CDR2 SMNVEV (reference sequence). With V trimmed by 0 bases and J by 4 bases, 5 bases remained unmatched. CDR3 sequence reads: CASSLSGQGVSYEQYF. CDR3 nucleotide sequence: TGTGCCAGCAGTTTATCGGGACAGGGGGTCTCTTACGAGCAGTACTTC.

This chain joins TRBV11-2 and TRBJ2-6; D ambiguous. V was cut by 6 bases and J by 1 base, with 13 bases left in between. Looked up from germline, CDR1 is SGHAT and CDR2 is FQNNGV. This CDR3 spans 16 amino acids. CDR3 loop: CASSLSVRSGANVLTF. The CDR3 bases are TGTGCCAGCAGTTTAAGTGTCCGATCTGGGGCCAACGTCCTGACTTTC.

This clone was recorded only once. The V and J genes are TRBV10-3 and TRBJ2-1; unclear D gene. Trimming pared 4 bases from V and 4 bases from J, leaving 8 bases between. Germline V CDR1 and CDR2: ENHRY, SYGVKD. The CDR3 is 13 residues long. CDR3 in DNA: TGTGCCATCAGTGGACATTCTTACAATGAGCAGTTCTTC. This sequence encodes CAISGHSYNEQFF.

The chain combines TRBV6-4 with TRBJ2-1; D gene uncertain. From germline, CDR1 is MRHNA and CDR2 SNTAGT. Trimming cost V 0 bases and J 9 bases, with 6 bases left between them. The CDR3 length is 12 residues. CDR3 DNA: TGTGCCAGCAGTGACTCGAATAGTGAGCAGTTCTTC. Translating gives CASSDSNSEQFF.

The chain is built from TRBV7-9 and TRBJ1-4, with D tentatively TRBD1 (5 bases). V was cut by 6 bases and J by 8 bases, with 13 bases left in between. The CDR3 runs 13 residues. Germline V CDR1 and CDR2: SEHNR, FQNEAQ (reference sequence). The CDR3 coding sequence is TGTGCCAGCAGTAAGGGGCAGTCAGAAAAACTGTTTTTT. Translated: CASSKGQSEKLFF.

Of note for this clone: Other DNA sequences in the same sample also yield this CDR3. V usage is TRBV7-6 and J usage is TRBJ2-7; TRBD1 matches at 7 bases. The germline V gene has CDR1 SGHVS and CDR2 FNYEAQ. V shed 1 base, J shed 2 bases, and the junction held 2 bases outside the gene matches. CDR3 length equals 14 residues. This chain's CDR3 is CASSLGQGTYEQYF. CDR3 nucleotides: TGTGCCAGCAGCTTAGGACAGGGTACCTACGAGCAGTACTTC. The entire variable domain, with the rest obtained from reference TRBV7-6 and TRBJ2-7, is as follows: GAGVSQSPRYKVTKRGQDVALRCDPISGHVSLYWYRQALGQGPEFLTYFNYEAQQDKSGLPNDRFSAERPEGSISTLTIQRTEQRDSAMYRCASSLGQGTYEQYFGPGTRLTVT.

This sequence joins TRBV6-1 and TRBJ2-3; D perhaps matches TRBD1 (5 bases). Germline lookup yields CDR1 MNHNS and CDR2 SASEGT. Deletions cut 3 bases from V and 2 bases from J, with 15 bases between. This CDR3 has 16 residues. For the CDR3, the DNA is TGTGCCAGCAGTGAGGATACAGGAGACCCCACAGATACGCAGTATTTT. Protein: CASSEDTGDPTDTQYF.

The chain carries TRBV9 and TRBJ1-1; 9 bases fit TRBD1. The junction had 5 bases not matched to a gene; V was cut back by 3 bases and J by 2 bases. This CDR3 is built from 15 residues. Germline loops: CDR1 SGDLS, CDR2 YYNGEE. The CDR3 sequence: CASSDPGQGNTEAFF. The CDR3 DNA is TGTGCCAGCAGCGATCCGGGACAGGGAAACACTGAAGCTTTCTTT.

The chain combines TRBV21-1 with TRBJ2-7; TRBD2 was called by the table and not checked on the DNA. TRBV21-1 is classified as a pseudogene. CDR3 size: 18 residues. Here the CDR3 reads CASSKGCSSGSLSYEQYF. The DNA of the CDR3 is TGTGCCAGCAGCAAAGGATGCTCTAGCGGGAGTTTATCCTACGAGCAGTACTTC.

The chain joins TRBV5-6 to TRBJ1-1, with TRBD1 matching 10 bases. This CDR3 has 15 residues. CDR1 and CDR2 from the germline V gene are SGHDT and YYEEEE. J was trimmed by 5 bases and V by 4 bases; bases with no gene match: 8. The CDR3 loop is CASSNRQGAVTEAFF. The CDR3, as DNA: TGTGCCAGCAGCAATCGACAGGGGGCAGTAACTGAAGCTTTCTTT.

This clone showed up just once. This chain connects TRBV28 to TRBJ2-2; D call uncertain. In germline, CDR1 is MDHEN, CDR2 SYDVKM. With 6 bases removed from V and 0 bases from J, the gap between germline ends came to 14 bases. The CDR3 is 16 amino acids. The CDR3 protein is CASSSSLIANTGELFF. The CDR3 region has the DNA TGTGCCAGCAGCTCCTCCCTGATAGCGAACACCGGGGAGCTGTTTTTT. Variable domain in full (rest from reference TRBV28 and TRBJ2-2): DVKVTQSSRYLVKRTGEKVFLECVQDMDHENMFWYRQDPGLGLRLIYFSYDVKMKEKGDIPEGYSVSREKKERFSLILESASTNQTSMYLCASSSSLIANTGELFFGEGSRLTVL.

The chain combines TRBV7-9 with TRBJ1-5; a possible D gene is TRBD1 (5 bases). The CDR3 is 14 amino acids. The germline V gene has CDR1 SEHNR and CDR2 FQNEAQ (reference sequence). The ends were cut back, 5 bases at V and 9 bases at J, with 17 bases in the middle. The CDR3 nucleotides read TGTGCCAGCAGCACTGACAGAGGCTCAGTGCCCCAGCATTTT. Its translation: CASSTDRGSVPQHF.

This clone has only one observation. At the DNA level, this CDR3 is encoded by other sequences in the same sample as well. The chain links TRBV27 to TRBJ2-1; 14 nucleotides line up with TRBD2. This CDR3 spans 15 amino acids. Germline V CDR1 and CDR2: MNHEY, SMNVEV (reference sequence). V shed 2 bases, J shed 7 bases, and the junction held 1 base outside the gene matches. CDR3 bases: TGTGCCAGCAGTTTAGGGACTAGCGGGAGAAATGAGCAGTTCTTC. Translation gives CASSLGTSGRNEQFF.

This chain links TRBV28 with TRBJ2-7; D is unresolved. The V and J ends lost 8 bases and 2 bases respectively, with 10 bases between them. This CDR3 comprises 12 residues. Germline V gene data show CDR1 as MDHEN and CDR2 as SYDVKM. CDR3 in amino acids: CASRKEPYEQYF. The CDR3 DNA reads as TGTGCCAGCCGAAAGGAGCCCTACGAGCAGTACTTC.

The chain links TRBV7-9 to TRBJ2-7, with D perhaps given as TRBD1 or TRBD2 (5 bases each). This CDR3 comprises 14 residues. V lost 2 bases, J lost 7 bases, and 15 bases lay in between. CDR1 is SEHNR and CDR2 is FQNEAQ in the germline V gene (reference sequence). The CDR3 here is CASSLLGPQYEQYF. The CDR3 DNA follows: TGTGCCAGCAGCTTATTGGGACCCCAGTATGAGCAGTACTTC. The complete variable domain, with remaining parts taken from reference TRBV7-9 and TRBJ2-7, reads DTGVSQNPRHKITKRGQNVTFRCDPISEHNRLYWYRQTLGQGPEFLTYFQNEAQLEKSRLLSDRFSAERPKGSFSTLEIQRTEQGDSAMYLCASSLLGPQYEQYFGPGTRLTVT.

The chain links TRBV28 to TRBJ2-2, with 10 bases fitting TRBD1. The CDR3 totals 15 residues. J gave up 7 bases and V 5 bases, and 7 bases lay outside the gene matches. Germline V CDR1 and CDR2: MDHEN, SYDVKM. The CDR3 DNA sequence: TGTGCCAGCAGTGCCGGGACAGGGGTTAGCGGGGAGCTGTTTTTT. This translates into CASSAGTGVSGELFF. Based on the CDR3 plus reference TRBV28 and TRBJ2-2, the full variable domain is DVKVTQSSRYLVKRTGEKVFLECVQDMDHENMFWYRQDPGLGLRLIYFSYDVKMKEKGDIPEGYSVSREKKERFSLILESASTNQTSMYLCASSAGTGVSGELFFGEGSRLTVL.

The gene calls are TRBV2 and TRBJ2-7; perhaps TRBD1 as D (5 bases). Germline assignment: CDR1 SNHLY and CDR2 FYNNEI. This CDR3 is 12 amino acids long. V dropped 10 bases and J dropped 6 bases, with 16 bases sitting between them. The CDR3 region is CATPRASGEQYF. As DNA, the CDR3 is TGTGCCACCCCCAGGGCCTCCGGCGAGCAGTACTTC. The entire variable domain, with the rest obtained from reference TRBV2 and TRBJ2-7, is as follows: EPEVTQTPSHQVTQMGQEVILRCVPISNHLYFYWYRQILGQKVEFLVSFYNNEISEKSEIFDDQFSVERPDGSNFTLKIRSTKLEDSAMYFCATPRASGEQYFGPGTRLTVT.